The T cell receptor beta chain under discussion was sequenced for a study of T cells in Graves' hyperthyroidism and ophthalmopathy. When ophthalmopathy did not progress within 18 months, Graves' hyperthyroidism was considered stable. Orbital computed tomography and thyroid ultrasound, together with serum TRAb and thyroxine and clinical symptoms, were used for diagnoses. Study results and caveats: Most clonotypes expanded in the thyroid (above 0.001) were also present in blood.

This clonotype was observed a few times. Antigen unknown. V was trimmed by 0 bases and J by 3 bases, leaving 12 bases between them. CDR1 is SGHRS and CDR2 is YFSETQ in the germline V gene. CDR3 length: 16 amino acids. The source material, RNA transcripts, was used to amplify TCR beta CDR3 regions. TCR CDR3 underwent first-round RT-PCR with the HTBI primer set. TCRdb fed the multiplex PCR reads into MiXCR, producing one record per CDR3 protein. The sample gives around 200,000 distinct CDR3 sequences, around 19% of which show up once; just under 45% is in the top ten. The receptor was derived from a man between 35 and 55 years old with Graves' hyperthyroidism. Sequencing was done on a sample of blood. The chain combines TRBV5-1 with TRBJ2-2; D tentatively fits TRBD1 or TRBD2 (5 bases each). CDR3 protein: CASSLAEGTDTGELFF. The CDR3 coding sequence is TGCGCCAGCAGCTTGGCAGAGGGGACGGACACCGGGGAGCTGTTTTTT. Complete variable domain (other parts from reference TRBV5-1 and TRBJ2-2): KAGVTQTPRYLIKTRGQQVTLSCSPISGHRSVSWYQQTPGQGLQFLFEYFSETQRNKGNFPGRFSGRQFSNSRSEMNVSTLELGDSALYLCASSLAEGTDTGELFFGEGSRLTVL.